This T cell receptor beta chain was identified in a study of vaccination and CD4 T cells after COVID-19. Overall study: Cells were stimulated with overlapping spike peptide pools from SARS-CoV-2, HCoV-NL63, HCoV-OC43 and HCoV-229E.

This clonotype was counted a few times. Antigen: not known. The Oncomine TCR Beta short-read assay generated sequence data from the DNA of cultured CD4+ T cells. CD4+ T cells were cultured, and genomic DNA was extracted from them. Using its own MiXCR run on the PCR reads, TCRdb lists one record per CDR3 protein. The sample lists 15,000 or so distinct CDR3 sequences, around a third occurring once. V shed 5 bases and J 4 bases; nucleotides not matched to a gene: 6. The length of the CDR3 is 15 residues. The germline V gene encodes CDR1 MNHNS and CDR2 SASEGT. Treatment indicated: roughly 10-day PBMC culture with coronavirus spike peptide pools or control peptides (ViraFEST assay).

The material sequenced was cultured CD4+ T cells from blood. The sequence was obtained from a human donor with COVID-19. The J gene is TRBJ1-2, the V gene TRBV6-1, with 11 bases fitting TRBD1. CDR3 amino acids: CASSRTGTGGYGYTF. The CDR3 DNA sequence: TGTGCCAGCAGTCGTACCGGGACAGGGGGCTATGGCTACACCTTC.